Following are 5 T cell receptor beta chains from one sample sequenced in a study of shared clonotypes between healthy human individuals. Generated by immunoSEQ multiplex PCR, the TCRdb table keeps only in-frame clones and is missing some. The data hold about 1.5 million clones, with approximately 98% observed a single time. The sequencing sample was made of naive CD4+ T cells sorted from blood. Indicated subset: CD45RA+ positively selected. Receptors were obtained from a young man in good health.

CDR3 loop: CASSEVATVNEKLFF. Written as DNA, the CDR3 is TGTGCCAGCAGTGAAGTGGCGACAGTTAATGAAAAACTGTTTTTT. V is TRBV6-1 and J is TRBJ1-4; perhaps TRBD1 as D (5 bases). CDR3 length: 15 amino acids. Looked up from germline, CDR1 is MNHNS and CDR2 is SASEGT. Trimming removed 1 base from V and 4 bases from J, with 10 bases in between.

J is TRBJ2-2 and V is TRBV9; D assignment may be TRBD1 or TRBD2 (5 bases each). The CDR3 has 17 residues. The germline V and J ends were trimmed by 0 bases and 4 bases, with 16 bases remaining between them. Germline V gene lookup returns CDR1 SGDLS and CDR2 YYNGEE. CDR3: CASSVAGATVGTGELFF. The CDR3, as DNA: TGTGCCAGCAGCGTAGCCGGGGCTACGGTCGGCACCGGGGAGCTGTTTTTT.

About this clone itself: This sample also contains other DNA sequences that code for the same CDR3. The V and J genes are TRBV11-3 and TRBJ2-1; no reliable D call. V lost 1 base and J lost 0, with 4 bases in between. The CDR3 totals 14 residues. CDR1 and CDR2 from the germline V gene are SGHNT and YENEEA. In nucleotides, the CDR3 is TGTGCCAGCAGCTTAGGAGGCTCCTACAATGAGCAGTTCTTC. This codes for CASSLGGSYNEQFF.

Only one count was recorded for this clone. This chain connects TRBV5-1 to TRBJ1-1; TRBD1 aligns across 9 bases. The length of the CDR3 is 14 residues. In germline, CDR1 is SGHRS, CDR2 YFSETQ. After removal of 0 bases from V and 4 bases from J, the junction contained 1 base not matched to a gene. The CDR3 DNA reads TGCGCCAGCAGCTTGGCGACAGGGGGCACTGAAGCTTTCTTT. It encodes CASSLATGGTEAFF.

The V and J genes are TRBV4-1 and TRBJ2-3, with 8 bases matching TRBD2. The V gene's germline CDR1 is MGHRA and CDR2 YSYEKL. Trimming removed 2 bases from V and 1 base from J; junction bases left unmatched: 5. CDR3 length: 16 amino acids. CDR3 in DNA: TGCGCCAGCAGCCAAAGTCGAGCGGGGGGCACAGATACGCAGTATTTT. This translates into CASSQSRAGGTDTQYF.